This T cell receptor (beta chain) was identified in a study of T cells in Graves' hyperthyroidism and ophthalmopathy. Study background: The authors collected peripheral blood at initial diagnosis, before any treatment. Points from the study as a whole: Researchers found most expanded thyroid clonotypes above 0.001 in blood as well.

Amplification of TCR beta CDR3 regions was performed using RNA transcripts as template. The HTBI set primed first-round TCR CDR3 RT-PCR. TCRdb reprocessed the multiplex PCR reads via MiXCR and lists one record per CDR3 protein. This table has around 350,000 distinct CDR3 sequences, approximately 19% appearing once. Patients were aged 18 to 65, had disease duration under 2 months, and had newly diagnosed hyperthyroidism. Uncontrolled infection, other autoimmune disease, pregnancy or lactation disqualified patients from enrolment. At least ten counts were recorded for this clonotype. The antigen is not known. Trimming took off 6 bases at V and 6 bases at J, with 14 bases between the two ends. CDR3 length equals 13 residues. Germline V gene sequence: CDR1 SNHLY, CDR2 FYNNEI.

This TCR came from a woman under 30 with Graves' hyperthyroidism. Sequenced sample: blood. This sequence joins TRBV2 and TRBJ1-2, with a possible D match to TRBD1 (6 bases). The CDR3: CASRTGSLDGYTF. The CDR3 bases are TGTGCCAGCAGAACAGGGAGTCTAGATGGCTACACCTTC. The full variable domain, completed using reference TRBV2 and TRBJ1-2, is EPEVTQTPSHQVTQMGQEVILRCVPISNHLYFYWYRQILGQKVEFLVSFYNNEISEKSEIFDDQFSVERPDGSNFTLKIRSTKLEDSAMYFCASRTGSLDGYTFGSGTRLTVV.